This T cell receptor (beta chain) was observed in a study of post-analysis software for immune sequencing data. Across the study: Disease courses included relapsing-remitting, secondary progressive and progressive-relapsing multiple sclerosis.

Unique molecular identifiers were carried by the TCR beta cDNA libraries. Input amounts of roughly 1 to 10 million T cells were used. These gave around 500,000 cDNA molecules, so each molecule approximated one T cell. MiXCR, applied by TCRdb to the PCR reads, yields one record per CDR3 protein. Of 650,000 to 850,000 distinct CDR3 sequences listed, about 57% are singletons. As regards this clonotype: Antigen: not known.

Trimming at V came to 4 bases and at J to 6 bases, leaving 16 bases not matched to a gene. Germline CDR1 and CDR2: MGHRA and YSYEKL. The CDR3 runs to 19 residues. Study-wide points: Controls' normalized Chao1 diversity significantly exceeded that of multiple sclerosis patients. In patients, a few TRBV segments were more frequent than in controls, with TRBV5-6, TRBV5-1 and TRBV20-1 among them.

J is TRBJ2-1 and V is TRBV4-1, with 12 positions matching TRBD2. Sequenced sample: blood. The TCR originated in a girl aged 5-17 years with multiple sclerosis. The CDR3 sequence is CASSLEGLAGAWGGNEQFF. CDR3 in DNA: TGCGCCAGCAGCCTCGAGGGACTAGCGGGTGCCTGGGGGGGCAATGAGCAGTTCTTC.